These 9 T cell receptor beta chains share one sample of origin, sequenced in a study of human T cells and chemical hapten exposure (dated by TCRdb to the early 2020s). The time point label for this specimen denotes: patch test 2, 6 weeks after DPC sensitization. The treatment or condition tag for this specimen amounts to: therapeutic diphenylcyclopropenone sensitization with weekly scalp DPC. Receptor libraries were prepared by RACE. Sequencing was performed on a NextSeq 500. Clones were called with MiXCR by TCRdb after fastp trimmed the public reads at Q25, and only in-frame beta chains were retained. CDR3 protein sequences are deduplicated, and each keeps its most common genes and DNA. In this sample the table shows roughly 120,000 distinct CDR3 sequences, 9.2% of which occur a single time. The ten biggest clones cover more than 3% of the sample. Material: whole blood, obtained in connection with sensitization to the hapten diphenylcyclopropenone (DPC). Receptors originate from a woman aged 40-49 years with alopecia areata. Some clones in this sample may be carry-over from other donors' samples.

In this sample, this clonotype turned up a few times. The chain recombines TRBV12-5 with TRBJ2-3; D is perhaps TRBD1 or TRBD2 (5 bases each). The germline CDR1 and CDR2 sequences are LGHNT and FRNRAP. This CDR3 has 14 amino acids. Trimming removed 2 bases from V and 4 bases from J, with 10 bases in between. The CDR3 spells CASGLQGSADTQYF. CDR3 DNA: TGTGCTAGTGGTTTGCAGGGTAGCGCAGATACGCAGTATTTT.

This clonotype occurred many times. This chain joins TRBV20-1 and TRBJ1-4; 8 bases map to TRBD1. Trimming at V came to 2 bases and at J to 7 bases, leaving 9 bases not matched to a gene. The CDR3 is 15 residues long. Germline CDR1 DFQATT, CDR2 SNEGSKA (reference sequence). This chain's CDR3 is CSARPWTGIGEKLFF. The CDR3 DNA sequence: TGCAGTGCTAGACCCTGGACAGGGATCGGTGAAAAACTGTTTTTT.

This clonotype was found once. One junction end disagrees with the germline gene, perhaps due to a read error. V usage is TRBV7-2 and J usage is TRBJ2-7, with D perhaps matching TRBD1 or TRBD2 (5 bases each). Germline CDR1 is SGHTA and CDR2 is FQGNSA. This CDR3 is built from 15 residues. CDR3 amino acids: CASSRFGDATYELYF. For the CDR3, the DNA is TGTGCCAGCAGCCGCTTTGGGGACGCCACCTACGAGCTGTACTTC.

The rearrangement uses TRBV5-4 and TRBJ1-4; 8 bases map to TRBD1. This CDR3 has 17 amino acids. In germline, CDR1 is SGHNT, CDR2 YYREEE (reference sequence). J was trimmed by 0 bases and V by 7 bases; bases with no gene match: 11. CDR3 nucleotide sequence: TGTGCCAGCGGGACAGGTGGAAATTCCGCAACTAATGAAAAACTGTTTTTT. Protein sequence: CASGTGGNSATNEKLFF.

This clonotype was detected only a few times. This CDR3 reads CASRRTGTGYEQYF. CDR3 nucleotide sequence: TGTGCCAGCAGGCGGACCGGGACAGGCTACGAGCAGTACTTC. The rearrangement links TRBV28 to TRBJ2-7; 8 bases agree with TRBD1. Germline-derived CDR1 and CDR2 are MDHEN and SYDVKM. The CDR3 is 14 residues long. Trimming cost V 6 bases and J 3 bases; bases outside gene matches: 7.

At least ten counts were recorded for this clonotype. The chain combines TRBV11-2 with TRBJ1-2, with D maybe TRBD1 (5 bases). This CDR3 region has 14 residues. The ends were cut back, 1 base at V and 2 bases at J, with 8 bases in the middle. Germline-derived CDR1 and CDR2 are SGHAT and FQNNGV. CDR3 protein: CASSLVGENYGYTF. CDR3 nucleotides: TGTGCCAGCAGCTTAGTAGGGGAGAACTATGGCTACACCTTC.

This clonotype was recorded many times. The chain recombines TRBV3-1 with TRBJ1-2, with a possible D match to TRBD1 (6 bases). Looked up from germline, CDR1 is LGHDT and CDR2 is YNNKEL (reference sequence). The CDR3 covers 14 residues. The V and J ends lost 0 bases and 9 bases respectively, with 14 bases between them. The CDR3 coding sequence is TGTGCCAGCAGCCAAGAGGGGGCGGGATCGAGCTACACCTTC. Translating it yields CASSQEGAGSSYTF. Variable domain in full (rest from reference TRBV3-1 and TRBJ1-2): DTAVSQTPKYLVTQMGNDKSIKCEQNLGHDTMYWYKQDSKKFLKIMFSYNNKELIINETVPNRFSPKSPDKAHLNLHINSLELGDSAVYFCASSQEGAGSSYTFGSGTRLTVV.

There are a few counts of this clonotype. The genes are TRBV20-1 and TRBJ2-1, with 11 positions matching TRBD2. This CDR3 is built from 13 residues. The V gene's germline CDR1 is DFQATT and CDR2 SNEGSKA (reference sequence). The V and J ends lost 5 bases and 9 bases, in that order; junction bases with no gene match: 6. CDR3 in amino acids: CSAALAGGPEQFF. The DNA of the CDR3 is TGCAGTGCTGCTTTAGCGGGGGGGCCTGAGCAGTTCTTC.

This clonotype was seen at least ten times. The chain couples TRBV4-1 to TRBJ2-2, with D maybe TRBD2 (5 bases). This CDR3 region has 15 residues. V lost 4 bases and J 3 bases, leaving 12 bases between the germline ends. Germline loops: CDR1 MGHRA, CDR2 YSYEKL. In nucleotides, the CDR3 is TGCGCCAGCAGCCGAAGTGGACTCTACACCGGGGAGCTGTTTTTT. This translates into CASSRSGLYTGELFF.